A single T cell receptor beta chain is shown here with its context. As yet, its antigen is unknown. The data derive from a study of shared clonotypes between healthy human individuals. Each donor was a Caucasian adult residing in Nashville, Tennessee. The authors' processing: Because ImmunoSEQ provided only junction sequences with no quality scores, the filtering differed. The repertoire was sequenced with immunoSEQ multiplex PCR; TCRdb's copy has only in-frame clones and lacks some. For V, J and clone size, that table is used; D and trimming come from the DNA. The table shows just over 95,000 clones, with under 80% occurring only once. Findings of the study overall: A reduction in generation probabilities was seen for non-shared clonotypes relative to those shared by all four donors. A handful of donors shared approximately 5% of their naive CD4 clonotypes.

Specimen: memory CD8+ T cells sorted from blood. Subset described: CD45RO+ cells pooled with CCR7-negative TemRA cells. The TCR originated in a man aged 30-40 years in good health.

CDR3 loop: CSAGSSGNTIYF. The CDR3 DNA is TGCAGCGCAGGGAGCTCTGGAAACACCATATATTTT. The chain has TRBV29-1 and TRBJ1-3; a possible D gene is TRBD1 (5 bases). Trimming cost V 7 bases and J 0 bases, with 7 bases left between them. CDR1 and CDR2 (germline): SQVTM, ANQGSEA. The CDR3 has 12 residues.